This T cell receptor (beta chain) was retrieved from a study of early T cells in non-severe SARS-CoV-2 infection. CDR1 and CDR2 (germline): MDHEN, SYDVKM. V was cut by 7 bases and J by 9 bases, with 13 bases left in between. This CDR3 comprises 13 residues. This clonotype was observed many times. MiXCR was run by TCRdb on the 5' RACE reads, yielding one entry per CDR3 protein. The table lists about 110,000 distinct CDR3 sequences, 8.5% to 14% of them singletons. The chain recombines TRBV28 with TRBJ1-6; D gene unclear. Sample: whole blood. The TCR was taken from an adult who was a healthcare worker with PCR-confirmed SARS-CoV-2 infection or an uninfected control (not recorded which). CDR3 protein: CASTSGFSSPLHF. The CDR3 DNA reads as TGTGCCAGCACATCGGGGTTCAGTTCACCCCTCCACTTT. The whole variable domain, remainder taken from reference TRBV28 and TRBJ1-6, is DVKVTQSSRYLVKRTGEKVFLECVQDMDHENMFWYRQDPGLGLRLIYFSYDVKMKEKGDIPEGYSVSREKKERFSLILESASTNQTSMYLCASTSGFSSPLHFGNGTRLTVT.